This T cell receptor beta chain was sequenced during a study of blood T cell repertoires in COVID-19. Overall study context: Acute and convalescent COVID-19 specimens originated in the United States, Italy and Spain.

Per the study methods: Amplifying reference gene primers gave estimates of nucleated cell counts. Assay: immunoSEQ multiplex PCR; the TCRdb copy retains only in-frame clones and omits some. The V and J calls and the clone size are those of that table, but D and trimming were determined from the DNA. The table records about 330,000 clones, 92% of them present only once. Categorization into cohorts depended on clinical history that participants reported. Trimming stripped 0 bases from V and 5 bases from J, with 2 bases between. Germline V lookup: CDR1 SGHDN, CDR2 FVKESK. This CDR3 is built from 11 residues.

The chain joins TRBV14 to TRBJ2-7; D gene ambiguous. Sequencing was performed on PBMCs or T cells enriched from blood (not recorded which). The TCR originated in a woman aged 25 to 39 who had recovered from COVID-19. The CDR3 DNA sequence: TGTGCCAGCAGCCAAGATAACGAGCAGTACTTC. Translation: CASSQDNEQYF.